This TCR beta chain was identified in a study of beta chain features in type 1 diabetes. Every bit of the isolated RNA underwent reverse transcription, so sequencing read expressed TCRB transcripts. Clones were read by immunoSEQ multiplex PCR, and TCRdb kept only the in-frame ones, dropping some. This sample carries some 180,000 clones, about an eighth of them seen once, and the ten largest clones take 0.62%. CDR1 and CDR2 (germline): SEHNR, FQNEAQ (reference sequence). This CDR3 comprises 13 residues. V was cut by 7 bases and J by 6 bases, with 15 bases left in between. Material: central memory CD4+ T cells from blood. The clonotype originates from a young woman in good health. J is TRBJ1-2 and V is TRBV7-9; maybe TRBD1 (6 bases). The CDR3 region has the DNA TGTGCCAGCACCACAGGGAAGTCGGATGGCTACACCTTC. It translates to CASTTGKSDGYTF.